Listed below are T cell receptor beta chains from one sample, sequenced in a study of cytotoxic CD8 clonotypes in ibrutinib-treated CLL. Produced via immunoSEQ multiplex PCR; TCRdb's table is partial and in-frame only. The table has over 150,000 clones, around 84% seen once; the top ten hold roughly 2%. The specimen comprised PBMCs, sampled after 12 months of ibrutinib treatment. The receptor set was obtained from a human donor with chronic lymphocytic leukemia. Each CDR3 is given with its conserved first and last residue. The D gene is left open where the match is weak. Rows give clone size only sometimes, using once, few, many, or a class for an expanded clone.

CDR3 DNA: TGTGCCAGCAGCCTCACTGAGGCCCCCAATGAGCAGTTCTTC
CDR3 protein: CASSLTEAPNEQFF
V gene: TRBV9
D gene: NA
clone size: once
J gene: TRBJ2-1

CDR3 DNA: TGTGCCAGCAGACCTGGACAGGGCAATCAGCCCCAGCATTTT
CDR3 protein: CASRPGQGNQPQHF
V gene: TRBV28
D gene: TRBD1
clone size: NA
J gene: TRBJ1-5

CDR3 DNA: TGTGCCAGCAGCCAAGCTACGGCGGGAAGCTGGGGGGCGGACTACAATGAGCAGTTCTTC
CDR3 protein: CASSQATAGSWGADYNEQFF
V gene: TRBV4-2
D gene: NA
clone size: NA
J gene: TRBJ2-1

CDR3 DNA: TGCGCCAGCAGCTCAACGACAGGGGGCTTGGCTGAAGCTTTCTTT
CDR3 protein: CASSSTTGGLAEAFF
V gene: TRBV5-1
D gene: TRBD1
clone size: NA
J gene: TRBJ1-1

CDR3 DNA: TGTGCCAGCAGCCAAGGGCTCTCGGTCGATGAGCAGTTCTTC
CDR3 protein: CASSQGLSVDEQFF
V gene: TRBV4-2
D gene: NA
clone size: NA
J gene: TRBJ2-1

CDR3 DNA: TGTGCCAGCAGTGGACAGGGGATGGGGAACACTGAAGCTTTCTTT
CDR3 protein: CASSGQGMGNTEAFF
V gene: TRBV6-1
D gene: TRBD1
clone size: NA
J gene: TRBJ1-1

CDR3 DNA: TGCGCCAGCAGCTTGTGGGGTGCCCAAGAGACCCAGTACTTC
CDR3 protein: CASSLWGAQETQYF
V gene: TRBV5-1
D gene: NA
clone size: NA
J gene: TRBJ2-5

CDR3 DNA: TGTGCCATCAGTGAAAAGGACAGTCATTCACCCCTCCACTTT
CDR3 protein: CAISEKDSHSPLHF
V gene: TRBV10-3
D gene: NA
clone size: NA
J gene: TRBJ1-6

CDR3 DNA: TGTGCCAGCAGTCTCAAGGTCTATGGCTACACCTTC
CDR3 protein: CASSLKVYGYTF
V gene: TRBV28
D gene: NA
clone size: NA
J gene: TRBJ1-2

CDR3 DNA: TGCAGCGTTGAAGGGCCATCTAAGGGGGGGACATCGAACACCGGGGAGCTGTTTTTT
CDR3 protein: CSVEGPSKGGTSNTGELFF
V gene: TRBV29-1
D gene: NA
clone size: NA
J gene: TRBJ2-2

CDR3 DNA: TGTGCCAGCAGTTACCGGACAGGGGGCCGCGGAAAACTGTTTTTT
CDR3 protein: CASSYRTGGRGKLFF
V gene: TRBV6-5
D gene: TRBD1
clone size: NA
J gene: TRBJ1-4

CDR3 DNA: TGTGCCAGCAGTGAAGGCGGTAGCGGGGTAAACGGCTACACCTTC
CDR3 protein: CASSEGGSGVNGYTF
V gene: TRBV6-4
D gene: NA
clone size: many
J gene: TRBJ1-2

CDR3 DNA: TGTGCCAGCAGCTTAGATTTTGGGCGGTCGATCCAAGAGACCCAGTACTTC
CDR3 protein: CASSLDFGRSIQETQYF
V gene: TRBV7-8
D gene: NA
clone size: NA
J gene: TRBJ2-5

CDR3 DNA: TGTGCCAGCAGTCAACCCTCGAGCTCCTACAATGAGCAGTTCTTC
CDR3 protein: CASSQPSSSYNEQFF
V gene: TRBV28
D gene: NA
clone size: NA
J gene: TRBJ2-1

CDR3 DNA: TGTGCCAGCAGTGGGGGGATAAACACTGAAGCTTTCTTT
CDR3 protein: CASSGGINTEAFF
V gene: TRBV28
D gene: NA
clone size: few
J gene: TRBJ1-1

CDR3 DNA: TGCAGTGCTAGAGATGGTCGCGAGCAGTACTTC
CDR3 protein: CSARDGREQYF
V gene: TRBV20-1
D gene: NA
clone size: NA
J gene: TRBJ2-7

CDR3 DNA: TGTGCCAGCAGCAGATTAGCCGGGAGGTTCGATACGCAGTATTTT
CDR3 protein: CASSRLAGRFDTQYF
V gene: TRBV6-6
D gene: TRBD2
clone size: NA
J gene: TRBJ2-3

CDR3 DNA: TGTGCCATCAGACCTAGCAGTAGCACAGATACGCAGTATTTT
CDR3 protein: CAIRPSSSTDTQYF
V gene: TRBV10-3
D gene: NA
clone size: NA
J gene: TRBJ2-3

CDR3 DNA: TGCGCCAGCAGCTTAGACAGGGACCGATACACCTTC
CDR3 protein: CASSLDRDRYTF
V gene: TRBV5-1
D gene: TRBD1
clone size: NA
J gene: TRBJ1-2

CDR3 DNA: TGTGCCAGCAGCTTAGTAAGGACCGTGTACGAGCAGTACTTC
CDR3 protein: CASSLVRTVYEQYF
V gene: TRBV11-2
D gene: NA
clone size: NA
J gene: TRBJ2-7

CDR3 DNA: TGTGCCAGCAGCTTGACTCGGAGAGACACTGAAGCTTTCTTT
CDR3 protein: CASSLTRRDTEAFF
V gene: TRBV5-6
D gene: NA
clone size: NA
J gene: TRBJ1-1

CDR3 DNA: TGCAGCGTTTTGGACCGGGACAGGGTAGGTGCAGATACGCAGTATTTT
CDR3 protein: CSVLDRDRVGADTQYF
V gene: TRBV29-1
D gene: TRBD1
clone size: NA
J gene: TRBJ2-3

CDR3 DNA: TGTGCCGTCCGGGGCTCCCAAGAGACCCAGTACTTC
CDR3 protein: CAVRGSQETQYF
V gene: TRBV6-1
D gene: NA
clone size: NA
J gene: TRBJ2-5

CDR3 DNA: TGTGCCAGCTCACAATCGGGAACCTACGAGCAGTACTTC
CDR3 protein: CASSQSGTYEQYF
V gene: TRBV18
D gene: NA
clone size: NA
J gene: TRBJ2-7

CDR3 DNA: TGCGCCAGCAGCTCAGGGAGACCGACAGCCTATTCTGGAAACACCATATATTTT
CDR3 protein: CASSSGRPTAYSGNTIYF
V gene: TRBV5-1
D gene: NA
clone size: NA
J gene: TRBJ1-3

CDR3 DNA: TGTGCCAGCAGCAGGACGGGGCTATACGAGCAGTACTTC
CDR3 protein: CASSRTGLYEQYF
V gene: TRBV6-6
D gene: NA
clone size: NA
J gene: TRBJ2-7

CDR3 DNA: TGCGCCAGCAGCTTGGGGACTACTCGGGATACGCAGTATTTT
CDR3 protein: CASSLGTTRDTQYF
V gene: TRBV5-1
D gene: NA
clone size: NA
J gene: TRBJ2-3

CDR3 DNA: TGTGCCAGCAGAGAAGGACAGAGATATAATTCACCCCTCCACTTT
CDR3 protein: CASREGQRYNSPLHF
V gene: TRBV6-1
D gene: NA
clone size: NA
J gene: TRBJ1-6

CDR3 DNA: TGTGCCAGCAGAGCCGGGACAGGACGTCCTTCCAGGGGGTACGAGCAGTACTTC
CDR3 protein: CASRAGTGRPSRGYEQYF
V gene: TRBV2
D gene: TRBD1
clone size: NA
J gene: TRBJ2-7

CDR3 DNA: TGTGCCAGCAGCCTAGGGGACAGGGGCTCTACCTATGGCTACACCTTC
CDR3 protein: CASSLGDRGSTYGYTF
V gene: TRBV5-4
D gene: TRBD1
clone size: NA
J gene: TRBJ1-2

CDR3 DNA: TGTGCCATCAGTGAGTCTGGGACAGGGGGCTACGAGCAGTACTTC
CDR3 protein: CAISESGTGGYEQYF
V gene: TRBV10-3
D gene: TRBD1
clone size: NA
J gene: TRBJ2-7

CDR3 DNA: TGTGCCAGCAGCCCACCGCCTACGGGTGCAGCCGAGCAGTACTTC
CDR3 protein: CASSPPPTGAAEQYF
V gene: TRBV7-3
D gene: NA
clone size: once
J gene: TRBJ2-7

CDR3 DNA: TGTGCCAGCAGCGTAGAAGGCTACAATGAGCAGTTCTTC
CDR3 protein: CASSVEGYNEQFF
V gene: TRBV9
D gene: NA
clone size: NA
J gene: TRBJ2-1

CDR3 DNA: TGTGCCAGCAGATTCTCATCCGGGCCGACCGGGAGGAATGAGCAGTTCTTC
CDR3 protein: CASRFSSGPTGRNEQFF
V gene: TRBV7-2
D gene: TRBD2
clone size: NA
J gene: TRBJ2-1

CDR3 DNA: TGTGCCAGCAGCTTGAAACTAGCGGGGGAAGAGACCCAGTACTTC
CDR3 protein: CASSLKLAGEETQYF
V gene: TRBV5-4
D gene: TRBD2
clone size: NA
J gene: TRBJ2-5

CDR3 DNA: TGTGCCAGCAGCGTAACTTCGGGGGGGATGCTCGGAAACACCATATATTTT
CDR3 protein: CASSVTSGGMLGNTIYF
V gene: TRBV9
D gene: NA
clone size: NA
J gene: TRBJ1-3

CDR3 DNA: TGTGCCAGTAGGGTGACAGGGAACACCGGGGAGCTGTTTTTT
CDR3 protein: CASRVTGNTGELFF
V gene: TRBV19
D gene: NA
clone size: few
J gene: TRBJ2-2

CDR3 DNA: TGTGCCAGCAGCCAAGACCGCGGGGTTAGCTCCTACAATGAGCAGTTCTTC
CDR3 protein: CASSQDRGVSSYNEQFF
V gene: TRBV4-2
D gene: NA
clone size: NA
J gene: TRBJ2-1

CDR3 DNA: TGTGCCAGCTCACCAGGATCTAATGAGCAGTTCTTC
CDR3 protein: CASSPGSNEQFF
V gene: TRBV18
D gene: NA
clone size: NA
J gene: TRBJ2-1

CDR3 DNA: TGTGCCAGCAGAGCGGGACCTTCCTCGGCGCAGTTCTTC
CDR3 protein: CASRAGPSSAQFF
V gene: TRBV2
D gene: TRBD2
clone size: NA
J gene: TRBJ2-1

CDR3 DNA: TGTGCCTGGAAGCCCGACGTAGCCAAAAACATTCAGTACTTC
CDR3 protein: CAWKPDVAKNIQYF
V gene: TRBV30
D gene: NA
clone size: NA
J gene: TRBJ2-4

CDR3 DNA: TGTGCCAGCAGTCGGGATTGGGCCGGGGAGCTGTTTTTT
CDR3 protein: CASSRDWAGELFF
V gene: TRBV6-4
D gene: NA
clone size: few
J gene: TRBJ2-2

CDR3 DNA: TGTGCCAGCAGCTTCCAACCGCAGGGGAGACGAAACACCATATATTTT
CDR3 protein: CASSFQPQGRRNTIYF
V gene: TRBV7-6
D gene: NA
clone size: NA
J gene: TRBJ1-3

CDR3 DNA: TGTGCCAGCAGATCTACAGGGAGGGGGCTCGGCTCGCTCCTCAACTATGGCTACACCTTC
CDR3 protein: CASRSTGRGLGSLLNYGYTF
V gene: TRBV28
D gene: TRBD1
clone size: NA
J gene: TRBJ1-2

CDR3 DNA: TGTGCCAGCAGCCTCCGGGCTAACTATGGCTACACCTTC
CDR3 protein: CASSLRANYGYTF
V gene: TRBV6-5
D gene: NA
clone size: NA
J gene: TRBJ1-2

CDR3 DNA: TGCGCCAGCAGCCCCAGCGGGGAACGCAATGAGCAGTTCTTC
CDR3 protein: CASSPSGERNEQFF
V gene: TRBV5-1
D gene: TRBD2
clone size: NA
J gene: TRBJ2-1